This entry features one T cell receptor beta chain sequence. The antigen is unknown. These data are taken from a study of OX40 agonist ivuxolimab in advanced cancers. Overall study results and limits: At 0.1 to 3.0 mg/kg and by week 6, clonal expansion occurred in CD4+ and CD8+ blood T cells.

V lost 6 bases, J lost 6 bases, and 7 bases stayed unmatched. Germline assignment: CDR1 MNHEY and CDR2 SVGAGI. The CDR3 loop spans 14 amino acids. Sequencing used immunoSEQ multiplex PCR; TCRdb keeps in-frame clones, though not all of them. The data contain approximately 67,000 clones, approximately 81% of them singletons. The chain links TRBV6-5 to TRBJ1-5; 8 bases map to TRBD1. Material: CD4+ or CD8+ T cells sorted from blood, obtained in a trial of the OX40 agonist ivuxolimab. The sequence was collected from an adult with an advanced solid tumor such as melanoma, head and neck, liver or kidney cancer. The CDR3 sequence: CASRKTGAGQPQHF. As DNA, the CDR3 is TGTGCCAGCAGGAAGACAGGGGCGGGTCAGCCCCAGCATTTT.